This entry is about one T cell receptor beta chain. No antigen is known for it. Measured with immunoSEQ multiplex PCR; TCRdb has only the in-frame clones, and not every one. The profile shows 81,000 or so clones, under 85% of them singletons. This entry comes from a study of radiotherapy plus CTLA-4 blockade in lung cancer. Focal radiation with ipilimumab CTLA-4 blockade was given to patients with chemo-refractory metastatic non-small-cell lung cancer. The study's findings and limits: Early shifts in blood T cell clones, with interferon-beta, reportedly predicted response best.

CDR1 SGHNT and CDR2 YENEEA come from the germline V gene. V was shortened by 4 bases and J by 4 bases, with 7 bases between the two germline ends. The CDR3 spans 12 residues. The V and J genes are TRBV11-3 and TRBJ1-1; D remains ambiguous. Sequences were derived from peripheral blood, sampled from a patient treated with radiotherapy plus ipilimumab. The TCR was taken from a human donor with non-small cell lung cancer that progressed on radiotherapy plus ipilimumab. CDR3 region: CASSYRPTEAFF. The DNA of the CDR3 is TGTGCCAGCAGCTACCGGCCCACTGAAGCTTTCTTT.